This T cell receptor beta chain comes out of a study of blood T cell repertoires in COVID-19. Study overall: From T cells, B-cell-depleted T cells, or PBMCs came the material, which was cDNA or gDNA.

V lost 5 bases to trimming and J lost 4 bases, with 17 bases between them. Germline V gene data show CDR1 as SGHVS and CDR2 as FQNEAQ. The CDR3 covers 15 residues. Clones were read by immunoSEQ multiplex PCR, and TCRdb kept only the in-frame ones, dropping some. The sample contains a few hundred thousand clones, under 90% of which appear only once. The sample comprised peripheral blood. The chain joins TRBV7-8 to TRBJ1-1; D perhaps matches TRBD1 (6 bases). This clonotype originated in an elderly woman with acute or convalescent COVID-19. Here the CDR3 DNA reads TGTGCCAGCAGCCCCCCTCAGGGGTTTGGCACTGAAGCTTTCTTT. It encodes CASSPPQGFGTEAFF.